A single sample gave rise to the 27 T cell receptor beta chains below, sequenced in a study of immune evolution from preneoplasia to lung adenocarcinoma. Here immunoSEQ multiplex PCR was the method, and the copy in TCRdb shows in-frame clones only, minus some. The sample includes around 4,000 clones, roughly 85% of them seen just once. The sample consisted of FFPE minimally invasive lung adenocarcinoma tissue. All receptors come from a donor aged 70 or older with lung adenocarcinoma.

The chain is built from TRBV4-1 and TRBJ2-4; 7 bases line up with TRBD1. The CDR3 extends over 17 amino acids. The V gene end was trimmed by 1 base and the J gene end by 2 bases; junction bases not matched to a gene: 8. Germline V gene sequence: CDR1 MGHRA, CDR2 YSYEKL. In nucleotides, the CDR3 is TGCGCCAGCAGCCAAGTTTTAGACAGGGATTCCAAAAACATTCAGTACTTC. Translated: CASSQVLDRDSKNIQYF.

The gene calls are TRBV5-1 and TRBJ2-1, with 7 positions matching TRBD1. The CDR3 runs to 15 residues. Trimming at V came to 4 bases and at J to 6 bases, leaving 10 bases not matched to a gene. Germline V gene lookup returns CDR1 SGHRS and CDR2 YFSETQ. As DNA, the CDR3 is TGCGCCAGCAGCCTACGGACAGGAGTGGGCAATGAGCAGTTCTTC. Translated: CASSLRTGVGNEQFF.

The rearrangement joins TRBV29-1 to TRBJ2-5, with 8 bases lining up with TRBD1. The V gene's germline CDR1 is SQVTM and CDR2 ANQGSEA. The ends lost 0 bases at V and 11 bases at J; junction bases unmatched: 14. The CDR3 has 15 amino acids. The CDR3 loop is CSVEEVWTGRREQYF. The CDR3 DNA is TGCAGCGTTGAAGAGGTTTGGACAGGGCGTCGTGAGCAGTACTTC. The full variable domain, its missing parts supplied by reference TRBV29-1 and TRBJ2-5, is SAVISQKPSRDICQRGTSLTIQCQVDSQVTMMFWYRQQPGQSLTLIATANQGSEATYESGFVIDKFPISRPNLTFSTLTVSNMSPEDSSIYLCSVEEVWTGRREQYFGPGTRLLVL.

CDR3 DNA: TGTGCCAGCAGCTGGGGGGGGGCAGGGTTATCACCCCTCCACTTT. As protein: CASSWGGAGLSPLHF. This chain joins TRBV5-4 and TRBJ1-6, with D possibly matching TRBD1 (6 bases). The CDR3 consists of 15 residues. The germline V and J ends were trimmed by 3 bases and 10 bases, with 17 bases remaining between them. Germline V gives CDR1 SGHNT, CDR2 YYREEE (reference sequence).

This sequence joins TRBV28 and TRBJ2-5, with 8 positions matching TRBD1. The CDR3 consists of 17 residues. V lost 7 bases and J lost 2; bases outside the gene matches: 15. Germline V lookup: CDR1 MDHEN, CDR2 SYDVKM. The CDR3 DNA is TGTGCCAGCAACACTTACCCAACAGGGGGGCGGCAAGAGACCCAGTACTTC. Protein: CASNTYPTGGRQETQYF.

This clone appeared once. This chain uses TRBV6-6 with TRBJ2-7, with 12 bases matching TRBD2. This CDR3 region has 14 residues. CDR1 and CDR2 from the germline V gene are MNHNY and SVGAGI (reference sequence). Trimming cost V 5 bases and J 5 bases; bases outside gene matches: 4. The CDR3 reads CASSLLAGGDEQYF. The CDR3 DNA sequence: TGTGCCAGCAGTCTACTAGCGGGAGGAGACGAGCAGTACTTC.

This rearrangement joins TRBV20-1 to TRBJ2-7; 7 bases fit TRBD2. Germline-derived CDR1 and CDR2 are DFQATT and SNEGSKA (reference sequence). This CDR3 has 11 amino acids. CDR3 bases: TGCTCATGGGGGGGGACCTACGAGCAGTACTTC. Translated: CSWGGTYEQYF.

CDR3 in DNA: TGTGCCAGCAGCCAAGGGGTTGGCTATGGCTACACCTTC. Its translation is CASSQGVGYGYTF. The rearrangement links TRBV7-9 to TRBJ1-2; perhaps TRBD1 as D (5 bases). CDR3 size: 13 residues. CDR1 is SEHNR, CDR2 FQNEAQ, per germline (reference sequence). V was trimmed by 5 bases and J by 4 bases, leaving 11 bases between them.

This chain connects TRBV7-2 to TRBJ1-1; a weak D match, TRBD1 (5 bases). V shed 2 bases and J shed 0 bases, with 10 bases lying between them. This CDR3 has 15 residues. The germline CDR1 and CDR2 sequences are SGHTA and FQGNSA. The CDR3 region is CASSLWGIMNTEAFF. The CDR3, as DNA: TGTGCCAGCAGCTTATGGGGCATAATGAACACTGAAGCTTTCTTT.

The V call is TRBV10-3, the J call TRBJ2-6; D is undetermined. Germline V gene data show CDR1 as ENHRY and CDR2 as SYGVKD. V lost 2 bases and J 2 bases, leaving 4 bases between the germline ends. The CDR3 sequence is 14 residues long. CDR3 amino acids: CAISEGAGANVLTF. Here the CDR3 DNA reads TGTGCCATCAGTGAGGGGGCTGGGGCCAACGTCCTGACTTTC.

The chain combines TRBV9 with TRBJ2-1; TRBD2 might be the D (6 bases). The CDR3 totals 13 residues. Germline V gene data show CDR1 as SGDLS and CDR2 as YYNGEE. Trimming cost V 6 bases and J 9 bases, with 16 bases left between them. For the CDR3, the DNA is TGTGCCAGCAACGACGGGAGCCTTAGTGAGCAGTTCTTC. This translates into CASNDGSLSEQFF.

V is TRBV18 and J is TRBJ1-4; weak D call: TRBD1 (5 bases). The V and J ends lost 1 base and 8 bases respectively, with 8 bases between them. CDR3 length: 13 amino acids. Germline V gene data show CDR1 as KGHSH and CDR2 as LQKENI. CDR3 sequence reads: CASSPQAGEKLFF. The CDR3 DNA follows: TGTGCCAGCTCACCACAGGCAGGGGAAAAACTGTTTTTT.

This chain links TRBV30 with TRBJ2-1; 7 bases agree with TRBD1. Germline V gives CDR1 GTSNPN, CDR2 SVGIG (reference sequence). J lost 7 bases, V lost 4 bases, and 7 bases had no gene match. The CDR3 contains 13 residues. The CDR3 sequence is CAWTNRGWNEQFF. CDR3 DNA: TGTGCCTGGACTAACAGGGGATGGAATGAGCAGTTCTTC. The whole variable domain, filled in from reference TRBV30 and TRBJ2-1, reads SQTIHQWPATLVQPVGSPLSLECTVEGTSNPNLYWYRQAAGRGLQLLFYSVGIGQISSEVPQNLSASRPQDRQFILSSKKLLLSDSGFYLCAWTNRGWNEQFFGPGTRLTVL.

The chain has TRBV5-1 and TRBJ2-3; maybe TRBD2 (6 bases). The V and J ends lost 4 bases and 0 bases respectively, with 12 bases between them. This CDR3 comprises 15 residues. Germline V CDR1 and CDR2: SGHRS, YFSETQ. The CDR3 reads CASSPGLLSTDTQYF. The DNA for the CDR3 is TGCGCCAGCAGCCCAGGACTACTCAGCACAGATACGCAGTATTTT.

In DNA, the CDR3 is TGCGCCAGCAGCCAACTAGCGGGAGCTAAAGATACGCAGTATTTT. Translated, it gives CASSQLAGAKDTQYF. The V gene is TRBV4-3, the J gene TRBJ2-3; 10 nucleotides agree with TRBD2. With V trimmed by 2 bases and J by 5 bases, 4 bases remained unmatched. This CDR3 contains 15 residues. The V gene's germline CDR1 is LGHNA and CDR2 YSLEER.

The CDR3 is CASSLGRNTGELFF. The DNA of the CDR3 is TGTGCCAGCAGCTTAGGTCGGAACACCGGGGAGCTGTTTTTT. The chain couples TRBV11-2 to TRBJ2-2; no firm D call. Germline-derived CDR1 and CDR2 are SGHAT and FQNNGV. V was pared by 1 base and J by 1 base, with 4 bases between. There are 14 residues in the CDR3.

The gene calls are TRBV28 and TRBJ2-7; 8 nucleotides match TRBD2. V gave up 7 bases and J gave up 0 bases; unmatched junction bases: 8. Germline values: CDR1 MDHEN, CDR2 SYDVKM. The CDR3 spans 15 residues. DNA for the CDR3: TGTGCCAGCACCGAGGAGCTAGCGGGCTCCTACGAGCAGTACTTC. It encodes CASTEELAGSYEQYF.

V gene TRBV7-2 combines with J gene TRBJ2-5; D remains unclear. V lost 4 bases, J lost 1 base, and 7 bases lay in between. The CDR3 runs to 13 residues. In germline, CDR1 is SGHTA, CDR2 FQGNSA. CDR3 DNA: TGTGCCAGCAGCTCAAGGGTCCAAGAGACCCAGTACTTC. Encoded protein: CASSSRVQETQYF.

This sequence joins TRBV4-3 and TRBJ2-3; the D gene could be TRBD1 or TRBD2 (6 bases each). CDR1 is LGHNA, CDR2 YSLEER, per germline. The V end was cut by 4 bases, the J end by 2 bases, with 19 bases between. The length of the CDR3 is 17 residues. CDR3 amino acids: CASSPRGPAAVTDTQYF. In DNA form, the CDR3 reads TGCGCCAGCAGCCCCCGGGGGCCAGCGGCTGTCACAGATACGCAGTATTTT.

CDR3 loop: CASSFDWGLNTEAFF. CDR3 nucleotides: TGTGCCAGCAGCTTCGACTGGGGTTTGAACACTGAAGCTTTCTTT. The V call is TRBV5-6, the J call TRBJ1-1; no reliable D call. CDR1 is SGHDT and CDR2 is YYEEEE in the germline V gene. This CDR3 has 15 residues. V gave up 2 bases and J gave up 0 bases, with 11 bases separating them.

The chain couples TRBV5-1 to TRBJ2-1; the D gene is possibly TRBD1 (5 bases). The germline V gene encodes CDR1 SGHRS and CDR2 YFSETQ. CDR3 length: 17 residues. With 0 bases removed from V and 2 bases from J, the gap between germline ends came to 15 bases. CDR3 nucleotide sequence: TGCGCCAGCAGCTTGGCCAGCCCAGGGCGGCCCTACAATGAGCAGTTCTTC. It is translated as CASSLASPGRPYNEQFF.

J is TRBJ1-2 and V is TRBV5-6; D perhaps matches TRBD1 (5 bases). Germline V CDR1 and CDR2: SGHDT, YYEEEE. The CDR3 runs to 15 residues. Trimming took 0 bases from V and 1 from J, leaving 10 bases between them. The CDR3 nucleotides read TGTGCCAGCAGCTTGGCCTTGGGGGTTAACTATGGCTACACCTTC. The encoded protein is CASSLALGVNYGYTF. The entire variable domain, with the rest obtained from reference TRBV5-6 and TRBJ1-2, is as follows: DAGVTQSPTHLIKTRGQQVTLRCSPKSGHDTVSWYQQALGQGPQFIFQYYEEEERQRGNFPDRFSGHQFPNYSSELNVNALLLGDSALYLCASSLALGVNYGYTFGSGTRLTVV.

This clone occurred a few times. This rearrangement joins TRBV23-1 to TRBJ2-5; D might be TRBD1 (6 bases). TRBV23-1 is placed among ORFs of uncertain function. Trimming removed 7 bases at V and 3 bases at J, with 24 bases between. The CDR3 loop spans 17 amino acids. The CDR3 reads CASTHRGHERLEETQYF. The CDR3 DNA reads TGCGCCAGCACCCACCGGGGACATGAGAGGTTGGAAGAGACCCAGTACTTC.

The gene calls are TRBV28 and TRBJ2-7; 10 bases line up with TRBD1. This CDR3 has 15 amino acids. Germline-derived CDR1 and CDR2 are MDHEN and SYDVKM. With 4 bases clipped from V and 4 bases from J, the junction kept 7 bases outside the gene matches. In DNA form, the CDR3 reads TGTGCCAGCAGTTCCCAAGGGACAGGGGTTTACGAGCAGTACTTC. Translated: CASSSQGTGVYEQYF.

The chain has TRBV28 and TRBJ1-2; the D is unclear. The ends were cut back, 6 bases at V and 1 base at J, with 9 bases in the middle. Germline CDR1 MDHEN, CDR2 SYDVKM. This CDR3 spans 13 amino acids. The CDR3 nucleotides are TGTGCCAGCAGCCCGCATGGTAACTATGGCTACACCTTC. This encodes CASSPHGNYGYTF.

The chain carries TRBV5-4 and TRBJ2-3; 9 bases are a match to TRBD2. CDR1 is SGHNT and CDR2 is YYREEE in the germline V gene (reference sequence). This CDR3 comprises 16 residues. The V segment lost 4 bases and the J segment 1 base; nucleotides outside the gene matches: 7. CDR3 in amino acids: CASSPSGKSRTDTQYF. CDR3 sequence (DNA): TGTGCCAGCAGCCCTAGCGGGAAAAGTCGCACAGATACGCAGTATTTT.

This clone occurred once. The chain's CDR3 is CASVGWGASNEQFF. The CDR3 nucleotides read TGTGCCAGCGTCGGGTGGGGGGCCTCCAATGAGCAGTTCTTC. This chain connects TRBV6-1 to TRBJ2-1; D possibly uses TRBD1 or TRBD2 (6 bases each). This CDR3 has 14 amino acids. The germline V gene encodes CDR1 MNHNS and CDR2 SASEGT. Trimming took 8 bases from V and 6 from J, leaving 17 bases between them.